Listed below are T cell receptor beta chains from one sample, sequenced in a study of T cells after yellow fever vaccination. A single record per CDR3 protein comes from TCRdb applying MiXCR to the 5' RACE reads. Of 99,000 or so distinct CDR3 sequences listed, roughly 5.8% are singletons. The sample consisted of CD8+ T cells sorted from PBMCs, taken 10 days after the yellow fever booster vaccination. These receptors were obtained from a young man who received the YFV17D yellow fever vaccine. CDR3s include the opening cysteine and the closing phenylalanine or tryptophan. D genes are given only for firm matches.

TRBJ2-2 TRBV5-1 . CASSLENGELFF
TRBJ2-7 TRBV7-9 . CASSLGRGEQYF
TRBJ2-5 TRBV9 . CASSDSGVQETQYF
TRBJ2-3 TRBV4-1 TRBD2 CASSQVLAGAENTQYF
TRBJ1-5 TRBV20-1 . CSARVGGSNQPQHF
TRBJ2-5 TRBV15 . CATSARRGAGGETQYF
TRBJ2-2 TRBV20-1 . CSAISGRGTGELFF
TRBJ2-1 TRBV9 TRBD2 CASTGGGQYNEQFF
TRBJ1-2 TRBV4-2 TRBD1 CASAVTGPEGYTF
TRBJ1-1 TRBV25-1 TRBD1 CASGQGVNTEAFF
TRBJ1-2 TRBV5-6 . CASSFGEEGYTF
TRBJ2-6 TRBV7-9 . CASSLPSVSGANVLTF
TRBJ2-2 TRBV10-3 . CAIRTQGEDGELFF
TRBJ2-7 TRBV9 . CASSVDETVSYEQYF
TRBJ2-3 TRBV20-1 . CSAWLGGHTSTDTQYF
TRBJ2-3 TRBV15 . CATSRLDEDTQYF
TRBJ2-3 TRBV29-1 . CSVVSLQGRSDTQYF
TRBJ2-1 TRBV4-3 TRBD1 CASSQGPGQGFVGYNEQFF
TRBJ2-3 TRBV15 . CATSSSTLDTQYF
TRBJ2-5 TRBV7-9 . CASSPYHPGSVEETQYF
TRBJ2-7 TRBV7-2 TRBD1 CASSLGQGAVEQYF
TRBJ2-5 TRBV9 . CASSVAGSQETQYF
TRBJ2-3 TRBV10-3 . CAISGGRNTDTQYF
TRBJ2-1 TRBV5-4 . CASSRDTTGSNEQFF
TRBJ2-1 TRBV4-3 TRBD2 CASSPASGGSYNEQFF
TRBJ2-3 TRBV7-2 . CASSFSGGTDTQYF
TRBJ2-5 TRBV5-6 TRBD1 CASSFHRDSQETQYF
TRBJ1-2 TRBV7-9 . CASTRDFYGYTF
TRBJ2-1 TRBV11-2 TRBD2 CASSLEDLAGASYNEQFF
TRBJ2-1 TRBV27 . CASSLLGGIHEQFF
TRBJ1-6 TRBV28 . CASKDRLFNSPLHF